This T cell receptor beta chain was captured by sequencing in a study of blood T cell repertoires in COVID-19. The wider study: Some COVID-19 samples were acute and others convalescent; all came from the United States, Italy and Spain. T cells, B-cell-depleted T cells, or PBMCs supplied cDNA or gDNA.

Per the authors' pipeline: It was from reference gene primer amplification that nucleated cell counts were estimated. TCRdb's table, derived via immunoSEQ multiplex PCR, lists solely in-frame clones and lacks some. V, J and clone size are taken as reported in that table, and D and trimming were inferred from the DNA itself. The repertoire holds over 150,000 clones, with about 84% as singletons. V shed 3 bases and J shed 7 bases, with 13 bases lying between them. The CDR3 contains 14 residues. Per the germline V gene, CDR1 is LNHDA and CDR2 is SQIVND (reference sequence). This chain uses TRBV19 with TRBJ2-1; D not certain. The sequence derives from a human donor in a cohort sampled during active COVID-19. The specimen was peripheral blood. CDR3 in amino acids: CASSITPPRNEQFF. Written as DNA, the CDR3 is TGTGCCAGTAGTATTACCCCCCCGCGAAATGAGCAGTTCTTC.